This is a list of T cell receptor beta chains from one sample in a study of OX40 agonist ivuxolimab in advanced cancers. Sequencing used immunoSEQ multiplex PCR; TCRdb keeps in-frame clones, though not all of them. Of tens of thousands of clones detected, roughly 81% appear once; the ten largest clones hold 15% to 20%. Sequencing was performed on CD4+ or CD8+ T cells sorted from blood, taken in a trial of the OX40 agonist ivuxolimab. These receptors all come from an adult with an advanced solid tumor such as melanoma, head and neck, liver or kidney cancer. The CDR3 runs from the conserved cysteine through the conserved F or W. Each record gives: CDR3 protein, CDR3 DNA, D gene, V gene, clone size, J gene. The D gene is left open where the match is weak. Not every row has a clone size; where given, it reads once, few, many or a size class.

CDR3: CASSPQSGTATNEQFF; DNA: TGCGCCAGCAGTCCCCAAAGCGGGACCGCGACCAATGAGCAGTTCTTC; D: TRBD2; V: TRBV5-1; size: -; J: TRBJ2-1
CDR3: CASSKRGGAVTDTQYF; DNA: TGTGCCAGCAGCAAGAGAGGGGGGGCAGTAACGGATACGCAGTATTTT; D: -; V: TRBV7-9; size: -; J: TRBJ2-3
CDR3: CASSQDLTSGRTGELFF; DNA: TGTGCCAGCAGCCAAGATTTGACTAGCGGGAGGACCGGGGAGCTGTTTTTT; D: TRBD2; V: TRBV14; size: -; J: TRBJ2-2
CDR3: CASSFNRGVEQYF; DNA: TGTGCCAGCAGCTTTAACAGGGGGGTCGAGCAGTACTTC; D: TRBD1; V: TRBV5-5; size: -; J: TRBJ2-7
CDR3: CASSLVDVDTEAFF; DNA: TGTGCCAGCAGCTTGGTTGACGTGGACACTGAAGCTTTCTTT; D: -; V: TRBV5-5; size: -; J: TRBJ1-1
CDR3: CAISERKRQTYEQYF; DNA: TGTGCCATCAGTGAGAGGAAGCGGCAGACCTACGAGCAGTACTTC; D: -; V: TRBV10-3; size: few; J: TRBJ2-7
CDR3: CASRSGGNTEAFF; DNA: TGTGCCAGTAGGTCAGGGGGGAACACTGAAGCTTTCTTT; D: TRBD1; V: TRBV19; size: -; J: TRBJ1-1
CDR3: CASRRMSGTNTEAFF; DNA: TGTGCCAGCAGGCGCATGTCCGGGACGAACACTGAAGCTTTCTTT; D: -; V: TRBV4-2; size: once; J: TRBJ1-1
CDR3: CASSTTQGYEQYF; DNA: TGTGCCAGTAGTACGACCCAGGGGTACGAGCAGTACTTC; D: -; V: TRBV19; size: -; J: TRBJ2-7
CDR3: CASSGDRRETQYF; DNA: TGTGCCAGTAGTGGGGACAGACGGGAGACCCAGTACTTC; D: TRBD1; V: TRBV19; size: -; J: TRBJ2-5
CDR3: CAISDRGLDQPQHF; DNA: TGTGCCATCAGTGACAGGGGGCTAGATCAGCCCCAGCATTTT; D: TRBD1; V: TRBV6-5; size: once; J: TRBJ1-5
CDR3: CAISEGQRNQPQHF; DNA: TGTGCCATCAGTGAGGGCCAGCGCAATCAGCCCCAGCATTTT; D: -; V: TRBV10-3; size: -; J: TRBJ1-5
CDR3: CASSQVNTGGELFF; DNA: TGCGCCAGCAGCCAAGTGAACACCGGCGGGGAGCTGTTTTTT; D: -; V: TRBV4-1; size: -; J: TRBJ2-2
CDR3: CASSFETGLSYEQYF; DNA: TGTGCCAGCAGTTTCGAGACCGGACTCTCCTACGAGCAGTACTTC; D: -; V: TRBV28; size: -; J: TRBJ2-7
CDR3: CASSIRREAEAFF; DNA: TGTGCCAGTAGTATTAGAAGGGAAGCTGAAGCTTTCTTT; D: -; V: TRBV19; size: -; J: TRBJ1-1
CDR3: CASSEWRGRGTDTQYF; DNA: TGTGCCAGCAGTGAATGGAGGGGGAGGGGTACAGATACGCAGTATTTT; D: -; V: TRBV6-1; size: -; J: TRBJ2-3
CDR3: CASSSGVVTEAFF; DNA: TGTGCCAGCAGTTCGGGGGTAGTCACTGAAGCTTTCTTT; D: -; V: TRBV28; size: -; J: TRBJ1-1
CDR3: CASSSSRTFFW; DNA: TGTGCCAGCAGTTCCTCCAGGACGTTTTTTTGG; D: -; V: TRBV28; size: -; J: TRBJ1-4
CDR3: CASSLQGFGQETQYF; DNA: TGTGCCAGCAGCTTACAGGGTTTTGGCCAAGAGACCCAGTACTTC; D: -; V: TRBV11-2; size: -; J: TRBJ2-5
CDR3: CASSLQGGTEAFF; DNA: TGTGCCAGTAGCCTACAGGGAGGCACTGAAGCTTTCTTT; D: -; V: TRBV19; size: -; J: TRBJ1-1
CDR3: CASSQGFNSPLHF; DNA: TGCGCCAGCAGCCAAGGGTTCAATTCACCCCTCCACTTT; D: -; V: TRBV4-1; size: -; J: TRBJ1-6
CDR3: CASSSSSGGGYEQYF; DNA: TGTGCCAGCAGTTCCTCTAGCGGGGGTGGCTACGAGCAGTACTTC; D: TRBD2; V: TRBV27; size: -; J: TRBJ2-7
CDR3: CASSTDYYNEQFF; DNA: TGTGCCAGTAGCACTGACTACTACAATGAGCAGTTCTTC; D: -; V: TRBV19; size: -; J: TRBJ2-1
CDR3: CASSVNSGVTEAFF; DNA: TGTGCCAGCAGCGTTAATTCAGGGGTAACTGAAGCTTTCTTT; D: -; V: TRBV5-4; size: once; J: TRBJ1-1
CDR3: CASSRTGSNYGYTF; DNA: TGTGCCAGCAGCAGGACAGGATCTAACTATGGCTACACCTTC; D: TRBD1; V: TRBV5-5; size: -; J: TRBJ1-2
CDR3: CASSYPGHSYEQYF; DNA: TGTGCCAGCAGTTACCCAGGCCACTCCTACGAGCAGTACTTC; D: -; V: TRBV6-5; size: -; J: TRBJ2-7
CDR3: CASSATWGDYGYTF; DNA: TGTGCCAGCAGCGCCACTTGGGGGGACTATGGCTACACCTTC; D: -; V: TRBV11-2; size: -; J: TRBJ1-2
CDR3: CASSLPGLLYNEQFF; DNA: TGTGCCAGTAGTTTACCGGGACTACTTTACAATGAGCAGTTCTTC; D: TRBD2; V: TRBV19; size: -; J: TRBJ2-1
CDR3: CASRPPSTPYNEQFF; DNA: TGTGCCAGCAGACCCCCTAGCACACCCTACAATGAGCAGTTCTTC; D: -; V: TRBV11-2; size: -; J: TRBJ2-1
CDR3: CASSFGGESEEQFF; DNA: TGTGCCAGCAGCTTCGGAGGAGAGTCGGAGGAGCAGTTCTTC; D: -; V: TRBV7-9; size: -; J: TRBJ2-1
CDR3: CASRLGGAHYGYTF; DNA: TGTGCCAGCAGATTAGGGGGGGCTCATTATGGCTACACCTTC; D: -; V: TRBV28; size: once; J: TRBJ1-2
CDR3: CASSLALTASRDTQYF; DNA: TGCGCCAGCAGCTTGGCCCTGACAGCCTCCCGGGATACGCAGTATTTT; D: -; V: TRBV5-1; size: -; J: TRBJ2-3
CDR3: CASSPTPGGASGNTIYF; DNA: TGTGCCAGTAGTCCCACACCAGGGGGCGCATCTGGAAACACCATATATTTT; D: TRBD1; V: TRBV19; size: -; J: TRBJ1-3
CDR3: CASTPRANRDTQYF; DNA: TGTGCCAGCACCCCGAGGGCTAATCGAGATACGCAGTATTTT; D: -; V: TRBV7-9; size: -; J: TRBJ2-3
CDR3: CASSPLSEAFF; DNA: TGTGCCAGCAGTCCCTTGAGTGAAGCTTTCTTT; D: -; V: TRBV6-5; size: -; J: TRBJ1-1
CDR3: CASNKGLAGGYVF; DNA: TGTGCCAGCAATAAAGGACTAGCGGGAGGCTATGTCTTC; D: TRBD2; V: TRBV28; size: -; J: TRBJ2-7
CDR3: CASSPASYNQETQYF; DNA: TGTGCCAGCAGTCCGGCATCATACAACCAAGAGACCCAGTACTTC; D: -; V: TRBV28; size: -; J: TRBJ2-5
CDR3: CASSPRGEFYNEQFF; DNA: TGTGCCAGCAGCCCCCGGGGGGAATTCTACAATGAGCAGTTCTTC; D: TRBD2; V: TRBV9; size: -; J: TRBJ2-1
CDR3: CASSTVGETQYF; DNA: TGTGCCAGCAGCACCGTTGGAGAGACCCAGTACTTC; D: -; V: TRBV7-6; size: -; J: TRBJ2-5
CDR3: CASSISGTGTPSLHLYGYTF; DNA: TGTGCCAGTAGTATTTCCGGGACAGGGACTCCATCTCTACATCTCTATGGCTACACCTTC; D: TRBD1; V: TRBV19; size: -; J: TRBJ1-2
CDR3: CASSGAGGRVAEAFF; DNA: TGTGCCAGCAGCGGTGCTGGAGGGCGCGTGGCTGAAGCTTTCTTT; D: -; V: TRBV14; size: -; J: TRBJ1-1
CDR3: CASRPDIENYGYTF; DNA: TGTGCCAGCAGGCCGGACATAGAGAACTATGGCTACACCTTC; D: -; V: TRBV2; size: -; J: TRBJ1-2
CDR3: CASSFAGQNYEQYF; DNA: TGTGCCAGCAGCTTTGCCGGACAGAACTACGAGCAGTACTTC; D: -; V: TRBV5-6; size: -; J: TRBJ2-7
CDR3: CASSYDRSTDTQYF; DNA: TGTGCCAGTAGTTATGATCGTAGCACAGATACGCAGTATTTT; D: -; V: TRBV19; size: -; J: TRBJ2-3